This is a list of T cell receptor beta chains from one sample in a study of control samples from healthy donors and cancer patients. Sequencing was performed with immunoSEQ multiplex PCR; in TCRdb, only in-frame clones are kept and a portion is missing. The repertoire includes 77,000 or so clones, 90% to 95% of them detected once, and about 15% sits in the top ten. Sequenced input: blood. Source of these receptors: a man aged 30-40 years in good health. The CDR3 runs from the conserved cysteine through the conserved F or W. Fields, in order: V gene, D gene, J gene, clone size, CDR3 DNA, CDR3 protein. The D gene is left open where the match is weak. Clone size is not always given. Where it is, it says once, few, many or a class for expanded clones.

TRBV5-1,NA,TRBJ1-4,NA,TGCGCCAGCAGCTTGGCCAAGGGGAATAATGAAAAACTGTTTTTT,CASSLAKGNNEKLFF
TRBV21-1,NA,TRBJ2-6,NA,TGTGCCAGCAGCAAAGGGGACAGGGTTTCTGGGGCCAACGTCCTGACTTTC,CASSKGDRVSGANVLTF
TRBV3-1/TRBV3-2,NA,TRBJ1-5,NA,TGTGCCAGCAGCCAAGGGTGGGGGCAGAGCAATCAGCCCCAGCATTTT,CASSQGWGQSNQPQHF
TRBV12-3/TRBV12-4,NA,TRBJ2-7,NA,TGTGCCAGCAGTTTAGGCGGGATTGACGAGCAGTACTTC,CASSLGGIDEQYF
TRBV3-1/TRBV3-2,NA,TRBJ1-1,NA,TGTGCCAGCAGCCAAGAGACGCTCAGGGGAGCTTTCTTT,CASSQETLRGAFF
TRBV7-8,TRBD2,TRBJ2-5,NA,TGTGCCAGCAGCTCTAGTGACGCCCGGGGGGCCCAGTACTTC,CASSSSDARGAQYF
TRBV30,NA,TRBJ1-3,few,TGTGCCTTGCACCTCTCTGGAAACACCATATATTTT,CALHLSGNTIYF
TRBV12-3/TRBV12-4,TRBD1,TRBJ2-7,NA,TGTGCCAGCAGGACAGGGGTCTACGAGCAGTACTTC,CASRTGVYEQYF
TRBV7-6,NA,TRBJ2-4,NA,TGTGCCAGCAGCCCGGGGACGGCCAAAAACATTCAGTACTTC,CASSPGTAKNIQYF
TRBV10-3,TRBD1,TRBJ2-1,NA,TGTGCCATCAGGACAGGGACAGGGGGTTTGGATGAGCAGTTCTTC,CAIRTGTGGLDEQFF
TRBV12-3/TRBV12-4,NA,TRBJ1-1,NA,TGTGCCAGCAGTCGACAGCGGTCGGATGCTTTCTTT,CASSRQRSDAFF
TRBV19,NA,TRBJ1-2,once,TGTGCCAGCCGAGTTCAGTCGTCCGTCCTCTATGGCTACACCTTC,CASRVQSSVLYGYTF
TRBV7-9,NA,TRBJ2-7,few,TGTGCCAGCAGCTTAAGGTACGAGCAGTACTTC,CASSLRYEQYF
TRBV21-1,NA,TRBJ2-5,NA,TGTGCCAGCAGCCCGATAAGGGGCTCCGGGACAGGGGGTGGGTTTCAAGAGACCCAGTACTTC,CASSPIRGSGTGGGFQETQYF
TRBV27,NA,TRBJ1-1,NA,TGTGCCAGCAAGTTGGAGGGTAACACTGAAGCTTTCTTT,CASKLEGNTEAFF
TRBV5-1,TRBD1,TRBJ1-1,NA,TGCGCCAGCAGCGAGGGACAGGGTGGCACTGAAGCTTTCTTT,CASSEGQGGTEAFF
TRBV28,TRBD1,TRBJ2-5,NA,TGTGCCAGCAGCGCTAACAGGGGTCGGCAAGAGACCCAGTACTTC,CASSANRGRQETQYF
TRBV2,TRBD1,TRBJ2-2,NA,TGTGCCAGCAGAAGGACAGGGGGCTCCGGGGAGCTGTTTTTT,CASRRTGGSGELFF
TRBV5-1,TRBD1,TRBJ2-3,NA,TGCGCCAGCAGCTTGGCCTTAAGGGATCAGGGGGCCACAGATACGCAGTATTTT,CASSLALRDQGATDTQYF
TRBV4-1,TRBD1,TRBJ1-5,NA,TGCGCCAGCAGCCAAGATATGGGACAGGGAACCGGTCAGCCCCAGCATTTT,CASSQDMGQGTGQPQHF
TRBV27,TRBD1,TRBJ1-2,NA,TGTGCCAGCAGTAACCAGGACAGGGGGTACTATGGCTACACCTTC,CASSNQDRGYYGYTF
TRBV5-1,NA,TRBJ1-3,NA,TGCGCCAGCAGCTCCAATACACCAGACTCTGGAAACACCATATATTTT,CASSSNTPDSGNTIYF
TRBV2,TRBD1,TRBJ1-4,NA,TGTGCCAGCAGTCCAGGGGGTTGGGAAAAACTGTTTTTT,CASSPGGWEKLFF
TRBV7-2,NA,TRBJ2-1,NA,TGTGCCAGCAGCGCCCGGGACATACAGTTCTTC,CASSARDIQFF
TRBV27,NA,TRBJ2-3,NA,TGTGCCAGCAGTTTAGCGGGAAGCACAGATACGCAGTATTTT,CASSLAGSTDTQYF
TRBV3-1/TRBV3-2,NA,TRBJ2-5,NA,TGTGCCAGCAGCCATAGAGGAGAGACCCAGTACTTC,CASSHRGETQYF
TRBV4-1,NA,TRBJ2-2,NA,TGCGCCAGCGGGCTAAGGGACACCGGGGAGCTGTTTTTT,CASGLRDTGELFF
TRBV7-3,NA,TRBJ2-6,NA,TGTGCCAGCAGTATGGCAGGGGTTGGGGCCAACGTCCTGACTTTC,CASSMAGVGANVLTF
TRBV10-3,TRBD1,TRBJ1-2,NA,TGTGCCATCAGTGAGTCATCGGGACAGAGCCGATATGGCTACACCTTC,CAISESSGQSRYGYTF
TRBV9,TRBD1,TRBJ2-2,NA,TGTGCCAGCACCAAAGGGGAGGGGACAGGGGGTTCCACCGGGGAGCTGTTTTTT,CASTKGEGTGGSTGELFF
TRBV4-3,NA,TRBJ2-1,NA,TGCGCCAGCAGCCAAAGAGGACCAGGTGAGCAGTTCTTC,CASSQRGPGEQFF
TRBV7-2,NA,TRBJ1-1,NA,TGTGCCAGCAGCTTAAGGGGAAACACTGAAGCTTTCTTT,CASSLRGNTEAFF
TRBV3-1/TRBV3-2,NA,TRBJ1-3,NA,TGTGCCAGCAGCCAAGTTCGGGAGAGGGGAAACACCATATATTTT,CASSQVRERGNTIYF
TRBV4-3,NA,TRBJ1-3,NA,TGCGCCAGCAGCCCATCCCTGGGGGGAAACACCATATATTTT,CASSPSLGGNTIYF
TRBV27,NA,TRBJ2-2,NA,TGTGCCAGCAGTTTATCATCGACCGGGGAGCTGTTTTTT,CASSLSSTGELFF
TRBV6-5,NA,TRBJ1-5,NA,TGTGCCAGCACTCAAAGCCTCAATCAGCCCCAGCATTTT,CASTQSLNQPQHF
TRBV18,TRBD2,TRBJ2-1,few,TGTGCCAGCTCCCAAGGACTAGCGCAGACCTACAATGAGCAGTTCTTC,CASSQGLAQTYNEQFF
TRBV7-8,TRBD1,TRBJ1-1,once,TGTGCCAGCAGCCTGGACAGGCCTGAAGCTTTCTTT,CASSLDRPEAFF
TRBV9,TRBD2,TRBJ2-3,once,TGTGCCAGCAGCGCCGCCCGGGGGGGGAGCGGAGAAAATACGCAGTATTTT,CASSAARGGSGENTQYF
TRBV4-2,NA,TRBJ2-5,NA,TGTGCCAGCAGCCAGGGAAGGGCCCAAGAGACCCAGTACTTC,CASSQGRAQETQYF
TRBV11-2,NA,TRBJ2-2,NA,TGTGCCAGCAGCTTACGATCCGGGGAGCTGTTTTTT,CASSLRSGELFF
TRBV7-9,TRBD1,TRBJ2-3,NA,TGTGCCACCGATCCGGGACAGGGGTTAGATACGCAGTATTTT,CATDPGQGLDTQYF
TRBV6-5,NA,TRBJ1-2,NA,TGTGCCAGCAGTCGGACTCAGCAAAACTATGGCTACACCTTC,CASSRTQQNYGYTF
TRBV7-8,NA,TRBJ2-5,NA,TGTGCCAGCAGCTTAGCGCCTCGGAGCATGAAAGAGACCCAGTACTTC,CASSLAPRSMKETQYF
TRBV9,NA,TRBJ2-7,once,TGTGCCAGCAGCGTAGAGGGCTCAGCCTACGAGCAGTACTTC,CASSVEGSAYEQYF
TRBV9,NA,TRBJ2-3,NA,TGTGCCAGCAGCGCCGGGGTTTACGATACGCAGTATTTT,CASSAGVYDTQYF
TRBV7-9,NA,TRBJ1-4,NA,TGTGCCAGCACATCAGGGCGGGCCGAAAAATTGTTTTTT,CASTSGRAEKLFF
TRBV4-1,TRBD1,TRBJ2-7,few,TGCGCCAGCAGCCAAGAGGGACAGGGGGGCTACGAGCAGTACTTC,CASSQEGQGGYEQYF
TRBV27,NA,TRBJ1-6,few,TGTGCCAGCAGTTTAGGCGGCCCCGGTTCACCCCTCCACTTT,CASSLGGPGSPLHF
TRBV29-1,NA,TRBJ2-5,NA,TGCAGCGCCGGGGTAGGAGAAGAGACCCAGTACTTC,CSAGVGEETQYF
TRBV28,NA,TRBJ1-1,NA,TGTGCCAGCAGTTTAGGAACCAAACAAGCTTTCTTT,CASSLGTKQAFF
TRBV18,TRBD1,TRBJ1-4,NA,TGTGCCAGCTCACCCACGGACAGGTTCGCAACTAATGAAAAACTGTTTTTT,CASSPTDRFATNEKLFF
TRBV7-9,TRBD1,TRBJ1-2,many,TGTGCCAGCAGCCCTCGACAGGGAGGCTACACCTTC,CASSPRQGGYTF
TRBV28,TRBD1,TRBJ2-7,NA,TGTGCCAGCAGTTTCTCCCGGGACAGGGGTTACGAGCAGTACTTC,CASSFSRDRGYEQYF
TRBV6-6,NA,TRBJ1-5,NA,TGTGCCAGCAGGGCGTTCCGGCAGCCCCAGCATTTT,CASRAFRQPQHF
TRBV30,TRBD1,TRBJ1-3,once,TGTGCCTGGGGACAGGGAGCTGGAAACACCATATATTTT,CAWGQGAGNTIYF
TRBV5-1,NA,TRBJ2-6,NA,TGCGCCAGCAGCTTGATCGGGGCCTCGGATGGGGCCAACGTCCTGACTTTC,CASSLIGASDGANVLTF
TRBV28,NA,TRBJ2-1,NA,TGTGCCAGCAGCCCCCGTCAGGGTAAGATCTCCAATGAGCAGTTCTTC,CASSPRQGKISNEQFF
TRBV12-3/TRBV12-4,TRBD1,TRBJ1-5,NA,TGTGCCAGCACCCTGACAGGGGGTCAGCCCCAGCATTTT,CASTLTGGQPQHF
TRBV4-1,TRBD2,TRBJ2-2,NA,TGCGCCAGCAGCCAAGTGCGGGAGGTCACCGGGGAGCTGTTTTTT,CASSQVREVTGELFF